The clone carrying this T cell receptor beta chain has a single count. Its target is unknown. Treatment reported: oral pan-JAK inhibitor, 5-10 mg twice daily. Reverse transcription of extracted RNA yielded cDNA, which provided the sequencing template. The assay was immunoSEQ multiplex PCR, and TCRdb's table has in-frame clones only and misses some. The sample yields 150,000 to 200,000 clones, approximately 61% seen once. This record comes from a study of CD8+ T cells in alopecia areata. Study summary: Tofacitinib lasted 6 to 18 months, then 6 months off drug.

General observations from the study: It was lesional scalp, especially alopecia totalis/universalis, that showed higher clonality than normal scalp.

The CDR3 is 15 amino acids. V lost 2 bases, J lost 0 bases, and 13 bases lay in between. Germline V gene lookup returns CDR1 GTSNPN and CDR2 SVGIG (reference sequence). The sample consisted of CD4+ T cells sorted from blood, taken at week 24, from a patient treated with tofacitinib. The gene calls are TRBV30 and TRBJ1-1, with D maybe TRBD1 (5 bases). The clonotype comes from a human donor with alopecia areata. Written as DNA, the CDR3 is TGTGCCTGGAGTTCGGGGGGAGTCATGAACACTGAAGCTTTCTTT. Protein product: CAWSSGGVMNTEAFF.